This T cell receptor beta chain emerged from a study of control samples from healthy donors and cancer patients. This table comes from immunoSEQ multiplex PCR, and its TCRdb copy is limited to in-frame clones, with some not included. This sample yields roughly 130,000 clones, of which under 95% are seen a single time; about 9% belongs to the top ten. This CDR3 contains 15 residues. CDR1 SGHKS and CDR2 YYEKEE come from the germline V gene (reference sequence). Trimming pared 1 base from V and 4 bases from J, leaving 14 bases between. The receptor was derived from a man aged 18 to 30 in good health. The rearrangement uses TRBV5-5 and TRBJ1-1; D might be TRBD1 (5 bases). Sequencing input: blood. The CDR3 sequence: CASSLIGRGVTEAFF. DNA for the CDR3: TGTGCCAGCAGCTTGATCGGCAGAGGGGTCACTGAAGCTTTCTTT.